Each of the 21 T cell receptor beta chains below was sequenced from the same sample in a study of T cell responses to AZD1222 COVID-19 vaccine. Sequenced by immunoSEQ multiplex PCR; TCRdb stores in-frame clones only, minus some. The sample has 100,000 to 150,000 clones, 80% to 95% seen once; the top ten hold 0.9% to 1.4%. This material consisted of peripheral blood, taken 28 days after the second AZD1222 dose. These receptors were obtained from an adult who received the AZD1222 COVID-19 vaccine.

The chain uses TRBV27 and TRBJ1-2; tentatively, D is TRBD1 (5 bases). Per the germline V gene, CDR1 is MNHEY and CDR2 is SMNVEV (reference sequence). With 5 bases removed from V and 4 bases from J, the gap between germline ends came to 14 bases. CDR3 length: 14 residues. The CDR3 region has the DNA TGTGCCAGCAGTCCAGGCGACAGATTCTATGGCTACACCTTC. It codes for CASSPGDRFYGYTF.

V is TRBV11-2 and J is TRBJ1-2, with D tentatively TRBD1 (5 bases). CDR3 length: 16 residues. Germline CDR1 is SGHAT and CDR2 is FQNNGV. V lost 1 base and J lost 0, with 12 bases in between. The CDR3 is CASSLVGAIANYGYTF. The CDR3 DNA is TGTGCCAGCAGCTTAGTAGGGGCCATAGCTAACTATGGCTACACCTTC.

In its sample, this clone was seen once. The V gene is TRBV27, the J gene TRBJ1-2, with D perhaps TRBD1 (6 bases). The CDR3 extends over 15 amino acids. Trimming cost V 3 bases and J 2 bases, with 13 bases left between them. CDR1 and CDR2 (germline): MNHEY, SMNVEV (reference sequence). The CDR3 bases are TGTGCCAGCAGTTTTCAGGGGCCTATAAACTATGGCTACACCTTC. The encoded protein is CASSFQGPINYGYTF.

The CDR3 DNA reads as TGTGCCAGCAGGGCGGGGACAGCCAATCAGCCCCAGCATTTT. Translating gives CASRAGTANQPQHF. The chain joins TRBV2 to TRBJ1-5; 7 bases map to TRBD1. CDR3 length: 14 amino acids. Germline V gives CDR1 SNHLY, CDR2 FYNNEI. V shed 6 bases, J shed 3 bases, and the junction held 5 bases outside the gene matches.

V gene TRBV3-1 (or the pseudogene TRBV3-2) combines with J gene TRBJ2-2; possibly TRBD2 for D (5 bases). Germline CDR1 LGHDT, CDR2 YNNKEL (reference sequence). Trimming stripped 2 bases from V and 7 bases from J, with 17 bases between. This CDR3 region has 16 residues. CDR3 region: CASSQPPSRGNGELFF. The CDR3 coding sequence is TGTGCCAGCAGCCAACCCCCCAGCCGGGGAAACGGGGAGCTGTTTTTT.

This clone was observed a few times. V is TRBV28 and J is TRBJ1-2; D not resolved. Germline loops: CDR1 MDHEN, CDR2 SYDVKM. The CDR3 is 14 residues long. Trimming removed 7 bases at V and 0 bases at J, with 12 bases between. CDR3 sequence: CASTSLGPNYGYTF. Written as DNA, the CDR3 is TGTGCCAGCACCTCCCTAGGGCCTAACTATGGCTACACCTTC.

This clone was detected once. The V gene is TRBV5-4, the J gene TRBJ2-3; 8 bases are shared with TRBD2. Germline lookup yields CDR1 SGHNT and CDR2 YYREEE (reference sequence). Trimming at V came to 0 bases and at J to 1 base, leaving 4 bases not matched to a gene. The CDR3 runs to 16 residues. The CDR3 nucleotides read TGTGCCAGCAGCTTGGGGGCGGGGGGCCGCACAGATACGCAGTATTTT. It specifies CASSLGAGGRTDTQYF.

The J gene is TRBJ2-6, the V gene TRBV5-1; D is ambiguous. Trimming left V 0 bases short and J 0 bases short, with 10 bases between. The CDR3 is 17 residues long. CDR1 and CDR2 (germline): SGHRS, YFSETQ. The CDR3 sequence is CASSLGRTGSGANVLTF. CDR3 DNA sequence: TGCGCCAGCAGCTTGGGCCGTACCGGCTCTGGGGCCAACGTCCTGACTTTC.

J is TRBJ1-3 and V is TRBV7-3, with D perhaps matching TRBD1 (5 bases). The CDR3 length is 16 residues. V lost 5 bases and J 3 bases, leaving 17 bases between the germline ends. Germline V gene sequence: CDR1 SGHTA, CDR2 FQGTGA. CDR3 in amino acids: CASSPMGGVGGNTIYF. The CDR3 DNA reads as TGTGCCAGCAGCCCGATGGGAGGGGTGGGTGGAAACACCATATATTTT.

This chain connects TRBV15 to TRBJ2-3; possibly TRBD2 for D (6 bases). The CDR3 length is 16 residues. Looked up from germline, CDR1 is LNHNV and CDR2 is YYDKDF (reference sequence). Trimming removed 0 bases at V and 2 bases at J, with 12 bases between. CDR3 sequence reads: CATSRDLGGPTDTQYF. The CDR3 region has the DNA TGTGCCACCAGCAGAGATCTCGGGGGACCCACAGATACGCAGTATTTT.

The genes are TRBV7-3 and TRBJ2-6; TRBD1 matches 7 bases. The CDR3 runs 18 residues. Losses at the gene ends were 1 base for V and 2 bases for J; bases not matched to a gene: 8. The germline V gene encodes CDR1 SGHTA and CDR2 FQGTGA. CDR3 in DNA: TGTGCCAGCAGCTTAAAACACAGGGGAATCCCTGGGGCCAACGTCCTGACTTTC. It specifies CASSLKHRGIPGANVLTF.

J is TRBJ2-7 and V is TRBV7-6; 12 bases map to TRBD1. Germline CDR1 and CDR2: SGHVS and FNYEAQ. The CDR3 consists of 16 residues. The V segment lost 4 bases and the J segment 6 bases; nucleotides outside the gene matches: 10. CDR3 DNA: TGTGCCAGCAGCTCCCGGGACAGGGGGCTCCCCGGCGAGCAGTACTTC. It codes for CASSSRDRGLPGEQYF.

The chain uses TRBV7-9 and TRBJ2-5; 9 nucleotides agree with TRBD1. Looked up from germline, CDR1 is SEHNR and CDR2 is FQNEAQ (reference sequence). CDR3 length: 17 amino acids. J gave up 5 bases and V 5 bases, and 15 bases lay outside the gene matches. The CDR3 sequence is CASSPGVKGQGGETQYF. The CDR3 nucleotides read TGTGCCAGCAGCCCCGGAGTTAAGGGACAGGGCGGTGAGACCCAGTACTTC.

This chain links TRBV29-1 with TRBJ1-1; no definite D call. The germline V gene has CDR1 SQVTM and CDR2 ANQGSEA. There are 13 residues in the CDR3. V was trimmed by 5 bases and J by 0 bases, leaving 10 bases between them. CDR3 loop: CSVQTDMNTEAFF. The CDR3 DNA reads TGCAGCGTTCAGACGGATATGAACACTGAAGCTTTCTTT.

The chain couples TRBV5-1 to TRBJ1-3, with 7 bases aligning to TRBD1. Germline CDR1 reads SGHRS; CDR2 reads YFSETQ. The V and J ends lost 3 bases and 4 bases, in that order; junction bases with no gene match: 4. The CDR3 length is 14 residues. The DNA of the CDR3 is TGCGCCAGCAGCTCTGGGACAGCCGGAAACACCATATATTTT. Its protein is CASSSGTAGNTIYF. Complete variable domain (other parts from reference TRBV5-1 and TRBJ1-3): KAGVTQTPRYLIKTRGQQVTLSCSPISGHRSVSWYQQTPGQGLQFLFEYFSETQRNKGNFPGRFSGRQFSNSRSEMNVSTLELGDSALYLCASSSGTAGNTIYFGEGSWLTVV.

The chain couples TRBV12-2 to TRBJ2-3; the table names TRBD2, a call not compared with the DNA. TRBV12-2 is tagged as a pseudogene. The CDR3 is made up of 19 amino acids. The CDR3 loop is CASRLGRKLAGGPIDTQYF. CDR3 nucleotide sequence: TGTGCAAGTCGCTTAGGGCGCAAACTAGCGGGAGGGCCTATAGATACGCAGTATTTT.

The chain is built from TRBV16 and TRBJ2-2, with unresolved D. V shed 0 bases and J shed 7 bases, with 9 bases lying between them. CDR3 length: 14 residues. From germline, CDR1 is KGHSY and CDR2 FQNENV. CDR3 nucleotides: TGTGCCAGCAGCCAATCGGCGGATAACGGGGAGCTGTTTTTT. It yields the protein CASSQSADNGELFF.

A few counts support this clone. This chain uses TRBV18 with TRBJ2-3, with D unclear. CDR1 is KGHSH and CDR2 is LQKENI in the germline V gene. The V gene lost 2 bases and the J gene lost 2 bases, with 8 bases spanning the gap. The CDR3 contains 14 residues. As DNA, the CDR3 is TGTGCCAGCTCACCAGAGACACTCACAGATACGCAGTATTTT. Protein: CASSPETLTDTQYF.

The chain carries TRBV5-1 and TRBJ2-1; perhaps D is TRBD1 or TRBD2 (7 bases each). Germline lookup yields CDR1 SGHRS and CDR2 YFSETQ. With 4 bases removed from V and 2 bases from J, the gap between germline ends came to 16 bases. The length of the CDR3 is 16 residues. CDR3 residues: CASSRGDSRTYNEQFF. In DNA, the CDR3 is TGCGCCAGCAGCCGGGGGGACAGCAGAACCTACAATGAGCAGTTCTTC. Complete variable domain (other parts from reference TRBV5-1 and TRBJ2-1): KAGVTQTPRYLIKTRGQQVTLSCSPISGHRSVSWYQQTPGQGLQFLFEYFSETQRNKGNFPGRFSGRQFSNSRSEMNVSTLELGDSALYLCASSRGDSRTYNEQFFGPGTRLTVL.

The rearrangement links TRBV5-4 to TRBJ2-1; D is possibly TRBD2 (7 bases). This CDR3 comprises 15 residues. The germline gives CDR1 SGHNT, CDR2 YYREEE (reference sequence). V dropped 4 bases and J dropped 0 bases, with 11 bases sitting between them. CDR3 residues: CASSGGGPSYNEQFF. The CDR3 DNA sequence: TGTGCCAGCAGCGGGGGGGGGCCCTCCTACAATGAGCAGTTCTTC.

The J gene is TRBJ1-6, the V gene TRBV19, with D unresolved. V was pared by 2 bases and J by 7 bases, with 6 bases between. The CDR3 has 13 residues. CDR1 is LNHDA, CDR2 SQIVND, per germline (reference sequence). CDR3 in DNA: TGTGCCAGTAGTATAACACTGAATTCACCCCTCCACTTT. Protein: CASSITLNSPLHF.